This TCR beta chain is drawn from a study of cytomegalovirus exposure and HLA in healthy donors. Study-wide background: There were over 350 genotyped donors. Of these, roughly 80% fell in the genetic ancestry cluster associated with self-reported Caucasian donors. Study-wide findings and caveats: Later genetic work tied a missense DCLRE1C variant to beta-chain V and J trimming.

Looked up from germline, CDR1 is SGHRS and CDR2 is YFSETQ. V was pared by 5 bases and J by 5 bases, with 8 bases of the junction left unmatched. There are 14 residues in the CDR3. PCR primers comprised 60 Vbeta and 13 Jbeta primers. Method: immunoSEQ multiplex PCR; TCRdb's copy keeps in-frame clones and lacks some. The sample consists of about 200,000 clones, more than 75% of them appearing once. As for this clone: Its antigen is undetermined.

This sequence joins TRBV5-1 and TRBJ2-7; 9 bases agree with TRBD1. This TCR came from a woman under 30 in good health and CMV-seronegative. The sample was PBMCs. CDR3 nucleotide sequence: TGCGCCAGCAGTCAGGGACAGGGAATCAACGAGCAGTACTTC. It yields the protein CASSQGQGINEQYF.